This TCR beta chain came from a study of blood T cell repertoires in COVID-19. At the level of the study: The samples span acute and convalescent COVID-19 from the United States, Italy and Spain. Sample material is recorded as cDNA or gDNA derived from T cells, B-cell-depleted T cells, or PBMCs.

A few counts support this clone. In the authors' workflow: It was from reference gene primer amplification that nucleated cell counts were estimated. Assay: immunoSEQ multiplex PCR; the TCRdb copy retains only in-frame clones and omits some. V and J calls and clone size come straight from that table; D and trimming were deduced from the DNA. The sample has around 140,000 clones; around 83% are singletons. V gave up 3 bases and J gave up 6 bases; unmatched junction bases: 1. The CDR3 is made up of 13 amino acids. The sequencing sample was made of peripheral blood. The receptor was isolated from an older woman with acute or convalescent COVID-19. The chain has TRBV12-3 or TRBV12-4 and TRBJ1-5; 8 bases fit TRBD1. The DNA of the CDR3 is TGTGCCAGCAGTTTTCAGGGGGCTCAGCCCCAGCATTTT. The encoded protein is CASSFQGAQPQHF.